Listed here are 16 T cell receptor beta chains from one sample, sequenced in a study of control samples from healthy donors and cancer patients. Sequenced by immunoSEQ multiplex PCR; TCRdb stores in-frame clones only, minus some. Of 130,000 or so clones listed, 94% were seen once; the top ten hold about an eighth. Sequencing was performed on blood. These TCRs come from a man aged 40-50 years in good health.

The gene calls are TRBV7-8 and TRBJ2-1; 7 bases fit TRBD2. Looked up from germline, CDR1 is SGHVS and CDR2 is FQNEAQ. The CDR3 is 16 amino acids. The J segment lost 4 bases and the V segment lost 2 bases, leaving 8 bases of the junction unmatched. CDR3 loop: CASSLWKTSRYNEQFF. In nucleotides, the CDR3 is TGTGCCAGCAGCTTATGGAAGACTAGCAGATACAATGAGCAGTTCTTC.

The chain joins TRBV9 to TRBJ2-5; 13 nucleotides align to TRBD2. Germline lookup yields CDR1 SGDLS and CDR2 YYNGEE. This CDR3 is built from 16 residues. V lost 3 bases, J lost 4 bases, and 6 bases stayed unmatched. CDR3 sequence (DNA): TGTGCCAGCAGCGCCGGACTAGCGGGGGCAGGAGAGACCCAGTACTTC. Its protein is CASSAGLAGAGETQYF.

The chain joins TRBV7-3 to TRBJ2-2, with D possibly TRBD1 on 5 matching bases. This CDR3 contains 12 residues. The V and J ends lost 5 bases and 6 bases respectively, with 7 bases between them. Germline V lookup: CDR1 SGHTA, CDR2 FQGTGA. The CDR3, as DNA: TGTGCCAGCAGCGGGGCGTCCGGGGAGCTGTTTTTT. This codes for CASSGASGELFF.

This clone was seen at least ten times. The chain uses TRBV2 and TRBJ1-2, with no clear D. V shed 9 bases and J shed 2 bases, with 16 bases lying between them. CDR1 is SNHLY and CDR2 is FYNNEI in the germline V gene. The CDR3 has 14 amino acids. CDR3 in amino acids: CARDGRHRNYGYTF. CDR3 DNA sequence: TGTGCCAGAGATGGGAGACACCGAAACTATGGCTACACCTTC.

The gene calls are TRBV6-1 and TRBJ1-4, with 7 bases that match TRBD1. CDR3 length: 16 amino acids. The trim removed 2 bases at V and 8 bases at J, leaving 11 bases unmatched. Germline loops: CDR1 MNHNS, CDR2 SASEGT. This CDR3 reads CASSESVEGAREKLFF. CDR3 coding DNA: TGTGCCAGCAGTGAAAGTGTGGAGGGGGCGCGAGAAAAACTGTTTTTT.

J is TRBJ1-5 and V is TRBV28; 7 bases are shared with TRBD1. Germline V gene lookup returns CDR1 MDHEN and CDR2 SYDVKM. The CDR3 consists of 16 residues. Trimming at V came to 3 bases and at J to 0 bases, leaving 5 bases not matched to a gene. CDR3 amino acids: CASSLLGQYSNQPQHF. The CDR3 DNA follows: TGTGCCAGCAGTTTGTTGGGACAGTATAGCAATCAGCCCCAGCATTTT. The whole variable domain, remainder taken from reference TRBV28 and TRBJ1-5, is DVKVTQSSRYLVKRTGEKVFLECVQDMDHENMFWYRQDPGLGLRLIYFSYDVKMKEKGDIPEGYSVSREKKERFSLILESASTNQTSMYLCASSLLGQYSNQPQHFGDGTRLSIL.

The chain couples TRBV28 to TRBJ1-6; D is unclear. Germline V gene sequence: CDR1 MDHEN, CDR2 SYDVKM. V shed 6 bases and J shed 2 bases, with 11 bases lying between them. The CDR3 contains 15 residues. CDR3 coding DNA: TGTGCCAGCAGGCCCCTCCGGGCCTATAATTCACCCCTCCACTTT. This codes for CASRPLRAYNSPLHF.

The V and J genes are TRBV5-1 and TRBJ1-1; D not resolved. The V and J ends lost 6 bases and 6 bases respectively, with 18 bases between them. The germline CDR1 and CDR2 sequences are SGHRS and YFSETQ. The CDR3 is 14 residues long. CDR3 protein: CASKTDPGVAEAFF. DNA of the CDR3: TGCGCCAGCAAAACGGACCCAGGAGTCGCTGAAGCTTTCTTT.

This clone was detected only once. The same CDR3 arises from other DNA sequences in this sample as well. The chain couples TRBV24-1 to TRBJ2-3; no firm D call. V lost 3 bases to trimming and J lost 6 bases, with 3 bases between them. CDR3 length: 11 amino acids. The germline V gene encodes CDR1 KGHDR and CDR2 SFDVKD. This CDR3 is CATSDRDTQYF. The CDR3 DNA is TGTGCCACCAGTGATCGTGATACGCAGTATTTT.

This chain joins TRBV25-1 and TRBJ2-2; weak D call: TRBD1 (6 bases). The V gene's germline CDR1 is MGHDK and CDR2 SYGVNS. The CDR3 loop spans 15 amino acids. V lost 3 bases, J lost 3 bases, and 11 bases lay in between. The CDR3 spells CASSDGDKYTGELFF. The DNA of the CDR3 is TGTGCCAGCAGTGATGGGGACAAATACACCGGGGAGCTGTTTTTT.

The count of this clone is one. This chain joins TRBV7-9 and TRBJ1-1; D call uncertain. This CDR3 comprises 13 residues. Per the germline V gene, CDR1 is SEHNR and CDR2 is FQNEAQ (reference sequence). V lost 2 bases to trimming and J lost 7 bases, with 11 bases between them. This chain's CDR3 is CASSLLTAIEAFF. The CDR3 DNA reads TGTGCCAGCAGCTTACTTACAGCGATTGAAGCTTTCTTT. The full variable domain, completed using reference TRBV7-9 and TRBJ1-1, is DTGVSQNPRHKITKRGQNVTFRCDPISEHNRLYWYRQTLGQGPEFLTYFQNEAQLEKSRLLSDRFSAERPKGSFSTLEIQRTEQGDSAMYLCASSLLTAIEAFFGQGTRLTVV.

The rearrangement links TRBV15 to TRBJ2-7, with 9 bases that match TRBD1. CDR3 length: 16 amino acids. V was clipped by 4 bases and J by 0 bases; unmatched bases: 7. Germline V CDR1 and CDR2: LNHNV, YYDKDF (reference sequence). In DNA, the CDR3 is TGTGCCACCAGCAACGGCGGGGACAGGGACTCCTACGAGCAGTACTTC. Its translation is CATSNGGDRDSYEQYF.

The CDR3 loop is CASSYGGHTEAFF. CDR3 in DNA: TGTGCCAGCAGTTATGGGGGGCACACTGAAGCTTTCTTT. The chain carries TRBV6-6 and TRBJ1-1; a weak D match, TRBD1 (6 bases). Trimming shortened V by 3 bases and J by 3 bases, and 8 bases separated the two germline ends. Looked up from germline, CDR1 is MNHNY and CDR2 is SVGAGI (reference sequence). The CDR3 is made up of 13 amino acids.

The V call is TRBV3-1 (or the pseudogene TRBV3-2), the J call TRBJ1-1; tentative D call: TRBD1 (5 bases). Trimming took 3 bases from V and 3 from J, leaving 11 bases between them. This CDR3 is 14 amino acids long. In germline, CDR1 is LGHDT, CDR2 YNNKEL (reference sequence). For the CDR3, the DNA is TGTGCCAGCAGCCAGGGGGGAAGCCACACTGAAGCTTTCTTT. It translates to CASSQGGSHTEAFF.

The rearrangement links TRBV15 to TRBJ2-7; the D is unclear. Germline CDR1 is LNHNV and CDR2 is YYDKDF (reference sequence). The V end was cut by 4 bases, the J end by 7 bases, with 14 bases between. This CDR3 has 13 amino acids. The CDR3 DNA reads as TGTGCCACCAGCACCGTCGGGTTAAGGGAGCAGTACTTC. Its translation: CATSTVGLREQYF.

The chain combines TRBV7-9 with TRBJ1-5, with TRBD1 matching over 7 bases. The V gene end was trimmed by 5 bases and the J gene end by 4 bases; junction bases not matched to a gene: 5. Germline-derived CDR1 and CDR2 are SEHNR and FQNEAQ (reference sequence). The CDR3 spans 14 residues. Here the CDR3 reads CASSLQGGNQPQHF. The CDR3 DNA sequence: TGTGCCAGCAGCCTCCAGGGGGGAAATCAGCCCCAGCATTTT.